One and the same sample provided the 18 T cell receptor beta chains below, sequenced in a study of metastatic and nonmetastatic thyroid tumors. TCRdb re-clonotyped the PCR reads through MiXCR. This repertoire shows over 40,000 clones, 10% to 12% found once; its top ten account for less than 25%. Before thyroid surgery, none of the patients had received any treatment. Material: blood. Receptor source: a female donor with papillary thyroid cancer or a benign thyroid nodule (not recorded which). Some clones in this sample may be carry-over from other donors' samples.

The DNA for the CDR3 is TGTGCCAGCAGCGTGTATTCGAACACTGAAGCTTTCTTT. This codes for CASSVYSNTEAFF. The rearrangement links TRBV7-8 to TRBJ1-1; D uncertain. This CDR3 region has 13 residues. With 5 bases removed from V and 1 base from J, the gap between germline ends came to 8 bases. Germline V gives CDR1 SGHVS, CDR2 FQNEAQ.

This clone was seen repeatedly, ten times or more. The V and J genes are TRBV5-1 and TRBJ2-7, with D perhaps being TRBD1 or TRBD2 (5 bases each). Germline V gene data show CDR1 as SGHRS and CDR2 as YFSETQ. The V gene lost 2 bases and the J gene lost 12 bases, with 18 bases spanning the gap. This CDR3 region has 13 residues. The chain's CDR3 is CASSLEIRDPPYF. DNA of the CDR3: TGCGCCAGCAGCTTAGAGATCCGGGACCCACCGTACTTC. The whole variable domain, filled in from reference TRBV5-1 and TRBJ2-7, reads KAGVTQTPRYLIKTRGQQVTLSCSPISGHRSVSWYQQTPGQGLQFLFEYFSETQRNKGNFPGRFSGRQFSNSRSEMNVSTLELGDSALYLCASSLEIRDPPYFGPGTRLTVT.

This clone was counted many times. The chain links TRBV20-1 to TRBJ2-7, with D perhaps matching TRBD1 or TRBD2 (5 bases each). Germline loops: CDR1 DFQATT, CDR2 SNEGSKA (reference sequence). The CDR3 covers 13 residues. V was cut by 3 bases and J by 6 bases, with 15 bases left in between. CDR3 DNA: TGCAGTGCTAGCCGTGGGGGTGTGGGCGAGCAGTACTTC. Translated: CSASRGGVGEQYF.

This clone was counted a few times. At one end the junction does not follow the germline gene, possibly because of a read error. The chain couples TRBV28 to TRBJ1-2; a weak D match, TRBD1 (5 bases). Looked up from germline, CDR1 is MDHEN and CDR2 is SYDVKM. CDR3 length: 13 residues. The CDR3 bases are TGTGCCAGCAGTTGGGGCAGGGCCTATTGCTACACCTTC. Amino acid sequence: CASSWGRAYCYTF.

This clone was counted at least ten times. This sequence joins TRBV6-2 or TRBV6-3 and TRBJ1-5; 8 nucleotides match TRBD1. The length of the CDR3 is 16 residues. After removal of 8 bases from V and 1 base from J, the junction contained 10 bases not matched to a gene. Germline CDR1 MNHEY, CDR2 SVGEGT. CDR3: CASFEGTGWSNQPQHF. The CDR3 region has the DNA TGTGCCAGCTTCGAAGGGACAGGCTGGAGCAATCAGCCCCAGCATTTT.

This clone appeared many times. The same CDR3 also results from other DNA sequences found in this sample. J is TRBJ2-2 and V is TRBV19, with 10 bases fitting TRBD1. The germline V gene encodes CDR1 LNHDA and CDR2 SQIVND (reference sequence). CDR3 length equals 14 residues. Trimming at V came to 6 bases and at J to 6 bases, leaving 4 bases not matched to a gene. CDR3 loop: CASRRDRGAGELFF. The CDR3 DNA sequence: TGTGCCAGTAGACGGGACAGGGGTGCCGGGGAGCTGTTTTTT. Full variable domain (rest looked up from reference TRBV19 and TRBJ2-2): DGGITQSPKYLFRKEGQNVTLSCEQNLNHDAMYWYRQDPGQGLRLIYYSQIVNDFQKGDIAEGYSVSREKKESFPLTVTSAQKNPTAFYLCASRRDRGAGELFFGEGSRLTVL.

At least ten counts were recorded for this clone. The chain combines TRBV5-1 with TRBJ2-6; tentative D call: TRBD1 (5 bases). In germline, CDR1 is SGHRS, CDR2 YFSETQ. The ends were cut back, 5 bases at V and 2 bases at J, with 11 bases in the middle. CDR3 length: 15 residues. CDR3 sequence: CASSWGSTGANVLTF. As DNA, the CDR3 is TGCGCCAGCAGTTGGGGCAGCACTGGGGCCAACGTCCTGACTTTC.

The table lists this clone with many counts. V usage is TRBV18 and J usage is TRBJ2-5, with 10 bases that match TRBD1. The J segment lost 5 bases and the V segment lost 2 bases, leaving 2 bases of the junction unmatched. The CDR3 is made up of 14 amino acids. The germline gives CDR1 KGHSH, CDR2 LQKENI. CDR3 region: CASSPGTGDETQYF. The DNA for the CDR3 is TGTGCCAGCTCACCAGGGACAGGGGACGAGACCCAGTACTTC.

This clone was recorded at least ten times. The chain uses TRBV18 and TRBJ2-2, with unresolved D. V was shortened by 3 bases and J by 11 bases, with 10 bases between the two germline ends. This CDR3 spans 12 amino acids. The germline V gene encodes CDR1 KGHSH and CDR2 LQKENI. DNA of the CDR3: TGTGCCAGCTCACCGACACTGCGTGAGCTGTTTTTT. Its translation: CASSPTLRELFF.

This chain links TRBV15 with TRBJ2-3; 12 bases match TRBD2. V lost 5 bases and J lost 4; bases outside the gene matches: 10. The germline V gene has CDR1 LNHNV and CDR2 YYDKDF (reference sequence). This CDR3 spans 17 amino acids. Here the CDR3 reads CATSALTSGSGSDTQYF. The DNA of the CDR3 is TGTGCCACCAGCGCCCTGACTAGCGGGAGTGGGTCAGATACGCAGTATTTT.

This clone was counted a few times. The chain uses TRBV28 and TRBJ1-2; no definite D call. CDR3 length: 13 residues. Trimming removed 9 bases from V and 10 bases from J, with 21 bases in between. Germline V gene data show CDR1 as MDHEN and CDR2 as SYDVKM. The CDR3 DNA reads TGTGCCAGTAGACCTATGGGGTTGTATTTCTACACCTTC. Translation: CASRPMGLYFYTF.

This clone occurred many times. The chain combines TRBV27 with TRBJ1-6; D remains ambiguous. This CDR3 contains 15 residues. Germline assignment: CDR1 MNHEY and CDR2 SMNVEV (reference sequence). V lost 2 bases and J 6 bases, leaving 11 bases between the germline ends. CDR3 loop: CASSLITGVNSPLHF. The CDR3 DNA reads TGTGCCAGCAGTTTAATAACTGGCGTTAATTCACCCCTCCACTTT.

This clone was detected ten times or more. A single base separates this from a much larger clone, so it may be a read error. The chain recombines TRBV11-1 with TRBJ2-1, with D possibly TRBD1 on 6 matching bases. Germline V CDR1 and CDR2: SGHAT, FQDESV (reference sequence). The CDR3 consists of 15 residues. The DNA for the CDR3 is TGTGCCAGCAGGAGAAGGGGGTATAGTATCAATGAGCGGTTCTTC. Translation: CASRRRGYSINERFF.

At least ten counts were recorded for this clone. The chain recombines TRBV7-9 with TRBJ1-1; D gene uncertain. This CDR3 contains 13 residues. Germline V gives CDR1 SEHNR, CDR2 FQNEAQ (reference sequence). With 4 bases removed from V and 8 bases from J, the gap between germline ends came to 14 bases. The CDR3 bases are TGTGCCAGCAGCTCGGGCCCTTTGATGGAAGCTTTCTTT. Encoded protein: CASSSGPLMEAFF.

The sample holds many counts of this clone. The CDR3 DNA is TGTGCCAGCAGTTACTCCGGTCCTCGGACAGGGAGTGTGCAGTACTTC. Its protein product is CASSYSGPRTGSVQYF. The chain carries TRBV6-2 or TRBV6-3 and TRBJ2-7; 8 bases are shared with TRBD1. Germline V lookup: CDR1 MNHEY, CDR2 SVGEGT. This CDR3 is built from 16 residues. Trimming at V came to 0 bases and at J to 9 bases, leaving 13 bases not matched to a gene.

This clone was seen repeatedly, ten times or more. A much larger clonotype is one base distant, so this may be a read error. This CDR3 is also generated by other DNA sequences in the sample. The chain is built from TRBV24-1 and TRBJ1-1, with D possibly matching TRBD1 (6 bases). The CDR3 extends over 14 amino acids. The germline CDR1 and CDR2 sequences are KGHDR and SFDVKD. The CDR3 nucleotides read TGTGCCACCAGTGATTCAGGGACAATGACTGAAACTTTCTTT. Protein: CATSDSGTMTETFF.

This clone was found many times. V is TRBV5-4 and J is TRBJ1-3; 8 bases are shared with TRBD1. With 9 bases clipped from V and 4 bases from J, the junction kept 3 bases outside the gene matches. The V gene's germline CDR1 is SGHNT and CDR2 YYREEE (reference sequence). The CDR3 contains 12 residues. The CDR3 DNA follows: TGTGCCAACGGACAGGGAGGAAACACCATATATTTT. Residues: CANGQGGNTIYF.

In its sample, this clone was seen many times. CDR3 amino acids: CASSPRQADNTEAFF. The CDR3 bases are TGTGCCAGCAGCCCCCGCCAGGCAGATAACACTGAAGCTTTCTTT. The J gene is TRBJ1-1, the V gene TRBV11-2; no reliable D call. V was trimmed by 5 bases and J by 2 bases, leaving 15 bases between them. Per germline, CDR1 SGHAT and CDR2 FQNNGV. CDR3 length: 15 residues.